These T cell receptor beta chains were read from a single sample in a study of T cell changes during pregnancy in multiple sclerosis. The method was immunoSEQ multiplex PCR; TCRdb's version includes in-frame clones alone and lacks a portion of them. The sample lists about 21,000 clones, approximately 89% seen once, with 0.65% to 0.85% in the top ten. The sequences come from CD4+ T cells from peripheral blood mononuclear cells, collected in the third trimester of pregnancy. The receptors derive from a female donor with multiple sclerosis, enrolled in a pregnancy study. Both conserved end residues are part of each CDR3. Each record gives: V gene, J gene, CDR3 protein.

TRBV7-2	TRBJ2-7	CASSLGRWAGGGRQYF
TRBV25-1	TRBJ1-1	CASSGNPRDRGRTEAFF
TRBV5-6	TRBJ2-7	CASSSLFYEQYF
TRBV28	TRBJ2-5	CASSLWVAGETQYF
TRBV6-6	TRBJ2-1	CASGERHNEQFF
TRBV2	TRBJ2-7	CASSDQGADYEQYF
TRBV7-2	TRBJ2-3	CASSTRLAGSTDTQYF
TRBV2	TRBJ1-1	CASSREVAAFF
TRBV6-1	TRBJ2-5	CASRGGNRETETQYF
TRBV7-2	TRBJ1-5	CASSLLQEDQPQHF
TRBV4-3	TRBJ1-5	CASSLRQGNQPQHF
TRBV19	TRBJ1-1	CASEEGLVGTEAFF
TRBV5-1	TRBJ2-1	CASSLIGQGANNEQFF
TRBV7-6	TRBJ2-7	CASSRRDRVEEQYF
TRBV15	TRBJ1-4	CATSRGRQAYRANEKLFF
TRBV29-1	TRBJ2-7	CSVGYGYEQYF
TRBV6-6	TRBJ1-1	CASSWRDRAPEAFF
TRBV18	TRBJ2-7	CASSPRLTRRSSEQYF
TRBV6-5	TRBJ2-7	CASSYSHITYEQYF
TRBV28	TRBJ1-6	CASSLMGRGPSGSPLHF
TRBV5-4	TRBJ2-1	CASEDRGQFFSNEQFF
TRBV5-1	TRBJ2-7	CASSLNTYEQYF
TRBV7-2	TRBJ2-6	CASSTRRQSRANVLTF
TRBV6-6	TRBJ2-5	CASLAGARGETQYF
TRBV4-3	TRBJ1-1	CASSQVGRDTEAFF
TRBV5-1	TRBJ1-1	CASTIGDRGPTEAFF
TRBV7-9	TRBJ1-2	CASSPLGLGQGTDGYTF
TRBV2	TRBJ1-4	CASSADRPRYNEKLFF
TRBV11-2	TRBJ2-3	CASSLSGTSGDTQYF
TRBV2	TRBJ2-2	CASSEKERGAGVRTGELFF
TRBV5-1	TRBJ1-1	CASSYRQGLNTEAFF
TRBV6-4	TRBJ2-3	CASSLEREADTQYF
TRBV7-2	TRBJ2-3	CASSFRGGTDTQYF
TRBV30	TRBJ1-5	CAWAKGSNQPQHF
TRBV7-9	TRBJ1-1	CASSFSTGTEAFF
TRBV4-3	TRBJ1-1	CASSPRIGVGAFF
TRBV28	TRBJ2-7	CASSFGVGRGSYEQYF
TRBV7-2	TRBJ1-4	CASSQSTGGNEKLFF
TRBV6-6	TRBJ2-1	CASSRQGDSNEQFF
TRBV28	TRBJ1-1	CASSPGTPLTEAFF
TRBV6-5	TRBJ1-1	CASTLGQPLVTEAFF
TRBV4-3	TRBJ2-7	CASSQEQGLNYEQYF
TRBV6-1	TRBJ1-2	CASSSTGNYGYTF
TRBV19	TRBJ1-5	CASSETGISNQPQHF
TRBV20-1	TRBJ1-3	CSAIGGNTIYF
TRBV7-2	TRBJ2-2	CASSPTRTGPGELFF
TRBV6-1	TRBJ2-5	CASSESGEETQYF
TRBV7-6	TRBJ1-4	CASSAQTRTNEKLFF
TRBV9	TRBJ1-1	CASSPRQGKNTEAFF
TRBV7-2	TRBJ1-1	CASSLRETEAFF
TRBV29-1	TRBJ1-1	CSVDERTEAFF
TRBV30	TRBJ2-3	CAWSGAQGAYTQYF
TRBV29-1	TRBJ1-2	CSVAQASDYGYTF
TRBV28	TRBJ1-1	CATGGPFFF